The rows below give T cell receptor beta chains drawn from one sample of a study of glioma-infiltrating T cells after dendritic cell vaccination. The assay was immunoSEQ multiplex PCR, and TCRdb's table has in-frame clones only and misses some. The data contain roughly 85,000 clones, about 85% of them singletons. The sample consisted of blood, taken after dendritic cell vaccination. The receptor set was obtained from a human donor with glioblastoma. Each CDR3 is given with its conserved first and last residue. The order of the fields is D gene, J gene, clone size, V gene, CDR3 protein, CDR3 DNA. D genes are given only for firm matches. A clone size is listed for some rows: how often the clone was seen (once, few, many), or a class if it is expanded.

D gene: NA; J gene: TRBJ2-7; clone size: NA; V gene: TRBV4-2; CDR3 protein: CASSQTSEQYF; CDR3 DNA: TGTGCCAGCAGCCAAACTAGCGAGCAGTACTTC
D gene: TRBD2; J gene: TRBJ2-1; clone size: NA; V gene: TRBV15; CDR3 protein: CATSIGLATSYNEQFF; CDR3 DNA: TGTGCCACCAGCATTGGACTAGCGACCTCCTACAATGAGCAGTTCTTC
D gene: TRBD2; J gene: TRBJ2-7; clone size: NA; V gene: TRBV9; CDR3 protein: CASSTSGTSYEQYF; CDR3 DNA: TGTGCCAGCAGCACTAGCGGGACCTCCTACGAGCAGTACTTC
D gene: TRBD1; J gene: TRBJ2-6; clone size: NA; V gene: TRBV5-1; CDR3 protein: CASSLVVTGGAGANVLTF; CDR3 DNA: TGCGCCAGCAGCTTGGTTGTGACAGGGGGCGCTGGGGCCAACGTCCTGACTTTC
D gene: TRBD1; J gene: TRBJ1-1; clone size: once; V gene: TRBV18; CDR3 protein: CASSPLGTENTEAFF; CDR3 DNA: TGTGCCAGCTCACCACTAGGGACAGAGAACACTGAAGCTTTCTTT
D gene: NA; J gene: TRBJ1-1; clone size: NA; V gene: TRBV4-1; CDR3 protein: CASSPTVQVNTEAFF; CDR3 DNA: TGCGCCAGCAGCCCCACGGTCCAGGTGAACACTGAAGCTTTCTTT
D gene: TRBD2; J gene: TRBJ2-1; clone size: NA; V gene: TRBV19; CDR3 protein: CASSIGLAGGWYEQFF; CDR3 DNA: TGTGCCAGTAGTATAGGACTAGCGGGAGGGTGGTATGAGCAGTTCTTC
D gene: TRBD2; J gene: TRBJ2-5; clone size: NA; V gene: TRBV7-3; CDR3 protein: CASSPGLDETQYF; CDR3 DNA: TGTGCCAGCAGCCCCGGACTAGATGAGACCCAGTACTTC
D gene: NA; J gene: TRBJ1-2; clone size: few; V gene: TRBV6-5; CDR3 protein: CASREGGREYGYTF; CDR3 DNA: TGTGCCAGCAGGGAAGGGGGTCGCGAATATGGCTACACCTTC
D gene: NA; J gene: TRBJ2-5; clone size: few; V gene: TRBV9; CDR3 protein: CASSVTGNQETQYF; CDR3 DNA: TGTGCCAGCAGCGTAACAGGGAATCAAGAGACCCAGTACTTC
D gene: NA; J gene: TRBJ2-2; clone size: NA; V gene: TRBV5-4; CDR3 protein: CASSLTWGVTGELFF; CDR3 DNA: TGTGCCAGCAGCTTGACCTGGGGGGTCACCGGGGAGCTGTTTTTT
D gene: NA; J gene: TRBJ2-5; clone size: NA; V gene: TRBV27; CDR3 protein: CASSSISQASSGTQYF; CDR3 DNA: TGTGCCAGCAGCTCGATTTCCCAGGCGTCGTCAGGGACCCAGTACTTC
D gene: TRBD1; J gene: TRBJ1-2; clone size: NA; V gene: TRBV28; CDR3 protein: CASSFRVTRQGLGGYTF; CDR3 DNA: TGTGCCAGCAGTTTCCGCGTAACCCGACAGGGTTTAGGTGGCTACACCTTC
D gene: TRBD1; J gene: TRBJ2-6; clone size: NA; V gene: TRBV15; CDR3 protein: CATSSNWGQGAPGANVLTF; CDR3 DNA: TGTGCCACCAGCAGTAATTGGGGACAGGGGGCGCCTGGGGCCAACGTCCTGACTTTC
D gene: NA; J gene: TRBJ1-3; clone size: NA; V gene: TRBV6-5; CDR3 protein: CASSEGLTGNTIYF; CDR3 DNA: TGTGCCAGCAGTGAAGGACTGACAGGAAACACCATATATTTT
D gene: NA; J gene: TRBJ1-1; clone size: NA; V gene: TRBV4-1; CDR3 protein: CASSQVRFNTEAFF; CDR3 DNA: TGCGCCAGCAGCCAAGTGCGTTTCAACACTGAAGCTTTCTTT
D gene: TRBD2; J gene: TRBJ2-7; clone size: NA; V gene: TRBV30; CDR3 protein: CAWRNPGTRTYEQYF; CDR3 DNA: TGTGCCTGGAGGAACCCGGGGACTAGAACTTACGAGCAGTACTTC
D gene: TRBD1; J gene: TRBJ2-4; clone size: NA; V gene: TRBV4-3; CDR3 protein: CASSQDRGTEAKNIQYF; CDR3 DNA: TGCGCCAGCAGCCAAGACCGAGGGACAGAAGCCAAAAACATTCAGTACTTC
D gene: TRBD2; J gene: TRBJ2-1; clone size: NA; V gene: TRBV6-6; CDR3 protein: CASMRAGVRNEQFF; CDR3 DNA: TGTGCCAGCATGAGAGCGGGAGTCAGGAATGAGCAGTTCTTC
D gene: NA; J gene: TRBJ2-5; clone size: NA; V gene: TRBV27; CDR3 protein: CASSSEETQYF; CDR3 DNA: TGTGCCAGCAGTTCGGAAGAGACCCAGTACTTC
D gene: TRBD1; J gene: TRBJ2-2; clone size: NA; V gene: TRBV2; CDR3 protein: CASSGRDRGTGELFF; CDR3 DNA: TGTGCCAGCAGCGGAAGGGACAGGGGTACTGGGGAGCTGTTTTTT
D gene: NA; J gene: TRBJ1-2; clone size: once; V gene: TRBV6-5; CDR3 protein: CASSETESYGYTF; CDR3 DNA: TGTGCCAGCAGCGAGACAGAAAGCTATGGCTACACCTTC
D gene: TRBD2; J gene: TRBJ2-3; clone size: NA; V gene: TRBV2; CDR3 protein: CASATYATSGSTDTQYF; CDR3 DNA: TGTGCCAGTGCCACCTACGCCACTAGCGGAAGCACAGATACGCAGTATTTT
D gene: TRBD1; J gene: TRBJ2-2; clone size: NA; V gene: TRBV7-8; CDR3 protein: CASSADGQGNTGELFF; CDR3 DNA: TGTGCCAGCAGCGCAGACGGACAGGGAAACACCGGGGAGCTGTTTTTT
D gene: NA; J gene: TRBJ2-7; clone size: NA; V gene: TRBV19; CDR3 protein: CASMGPDRYEQYF; CDR3 DNA: TGTGCCAGTATGGGCCCCGACAGGTACGAGCAGTACTTC
D gene: TRBD1; J gene: TRBJ2-7; clone size: NA; V gene: TRBV6-5; CDR3 protein: CASRVRTGTVYEQYF; CDR3 DNA: TGTGCCAGCAGGGTCCGGACAGGGACAGTATACGAGCAGTACTTC
D gene: TRBD1; J gene: TRBJ2-2; clone size: few; V gene: TRBV6-4; CDR3 protein: CASSEDRDTGELFF; CDR3 DNA: TGTGCCAGCAGTGAGGACAGGGACACCGGGGAGCTGTTTTTT
D gene: TRBD1; J gene: TRBJ1-6; clone size: few; V gene: TRBV7-6; CDR3 protein: CASSTGDRTWSNSPLHF; CDR3 DNA: TGTGCCAGCAGCACCGGGGACAGAACTTGGAGTAATTCACCCCTCCACTTT
D gene: NA; J gene: TRBJ1-2; clone size: once; V gene: TRBV28; CDR3 protein: CASSPSHGYTF; CDR3 DNA: TGTGCCAGCAGTCCCTCTCATGGCTACACCTTC
D gene: NA; J gene: TRBJ2-7; clone size: NA; V gene: TRBV6-6; CDR3 protein: CASGGTEASGEQYF; CDR3 DNA: TGTGCCAGCGGGGGGACAGAAGCTAGCGGGGAGCAGTACTTC
D gene: NA; J gene: TRBJ2-2; clone size: NA; V gene: TRBV5-1; CDR3 protein: CASSFQGSNTGELFF; CDR3 DNA: TGCGCCAGCAGCTTTCAGGGGTCGAACACCGGGGAGCTGTTTTTT
D gene: NA; J gene: TRBJ1-4; clone size: once; V gene: TRBV5-1; CDR3 protein: CASSFRDRDEKLFF; CDR3 DNA: TGCGCCAGCAGTTTCAGGGATAGGGATGAAAAACTGTTTTTT
D gene: TRBD2; J gene: TRBJ2-2; clone size: NA; V gene: TRBV2; CDR3 protein: CASRGGGRAPTGELFF; CDR3 DNA: TGTGCCAGCAGGGGAGGCGGGAGGGCCCCGACCGGGGAGCTGTTTTTT
D gene: NA; J gene: TRBJ2-5; clone size: NA; V gene: TRBV11-2; CDR3 protein: CASSLLREYGTQYF; CDR3 DNA: TGTGCCAGCAGCTTATTACGGGAGTACGGGACCCAGTACTTC
D gene: NA; J gene: TRBJ1-2; clone size: once; V gene: TRBV6-1; CDR3 protein: CASSEGLGRGYGYTF; CDR3 DNA: TGTGCCAGCAGTGAAGGGTTGGGGCGAGGCTATGGCTACACCTTC
D gene: NA; J gene: TRBJ2-3; clone size: NA; V gene: TRBV20-1; CDR3 protein: CSALLGGTQYF; CDR3 DNA: TGCAGTGCTTTACTAGGTGGTACGCAGTATTTT
D gene: NA; J gene: TRBJ1-6; clone size: NA; V gene: TRBV27; CDR3 protein: CASSLDTSSYNSPLHF; CDR3 DNA: TGTGCCAGCAGTTTGGACACGAGCTCCTATAATTCACCCCTCCACTTT
D gene: TRBD1; J gene: TRBJ2-1; clone size: NA; V gene: TRBV29-1; CDR3 protein: CSVAMAWSDRDRGYNEQFF; CDR3 DNA: TGCAGCGTTGCTATGGCTTGGAGTGACCGGGACAGGGGTTACAATGAGCAGTTCTTC
D gene: TRBD1; J gene: TRBJ2-3; clone size: NA; V gene: TRBV7-9; CDR3 protein: CASSLTFGQGVSTDTQYF; CDR3 DNA: TGTGCCAGCAGCTTAACCTTTGGGCAGGGGGTTAGCACAGATACGCAGTATTTT
D gene: TRBD2; J gene: TRBJ2-3; clone size: NA; V gene: TRBV6-6; CDR3 protein: CASSYSGLAGGDTQYF; CDR3 DNA: TGTGCCAGCAGTTACTCGGGACTAGCGGGGGGAGATACGCAGTATTTT
D gene: TRBD2; J gene: TRBJ2-7; clone size: NA; V gene: TRBV18; CDR3 protein: CASSPQYLSGGTSNEQYF; CDR3 DNA: TGTGCCAGCTCACCACAGTACCTCTCGGGAGGGACGTCAAACGAGCAGTACTTC
D gene: TRBD1; J gene: TRBJ2-7; clone size: NA; V gene: TRBV28; CDR3 protein: CASIPGGSNYEQYF; CDR3 DNA: TGTGCCAGCATTCCAGGGGGTTCAAACTACGAGCAGTACTTC
D gene: TRBD2; J gene: TRBJ2-5; clone size: NA; V gene: TRBV5-8; CDR3 protein: CASSLASGQETQYF; CDR3 DNA: TGTGCCAGCAGCTTGGCTAGCGGGCAAGAGACCCAGTACTTC
D gene: TRBD1; J gene: TRBJ2-1; clone size: NA; V gene: TRBV19; CDR3 protein: CASSIDWDEGASYNEQFF; CDR3 DNA: TGTGCCAGTAGTATTGATTGGGATGAGGGGGCATCCTACAATGAGCAGTTCTTC
D gene: TRBD1; J gene: TRBJ2-7; clone size: NA; V gene: TRBV5-1; CDR3 protein: CASTHGQGSYEQYF; CDR3 DNA: TGCGCCAGCACACACGGACAGGGCTCCTACGAGCAGTACTTC
D gene: NA; J gene: TRBJ2-7; clone size: NA; V gene: TRBV5-1; CDR3 protein: CASSFSSLYEQYF; CDR3 DNA: TGCGCCAGCAGCTTTTCTTCCCTTTACGAGCAGTACTTC
D gene: TRBD1; J gene: TRBJ2-3; clone size: few; V gene: TRBV5-1; CDR3 protein: CASRLGQGPDTQYF; CDR3 DNA: TGCGCCAGCAGGTTGGGACAGGGGCCAGATACGCAGTATTTT
D gene: NA; J gene: TRBJ2-7; clone size: NA; V gene: TRBV27; CDR3 protein: CASTESFSSYEQYF; CDR3 DNA: TGTGCCAGCACCGAATCGTTTAGCTCCTACGAGCAGTACTTC
D gene: TRBD2; J gene: TRBJ2-7; clone size: NA; V gene: TRBV7-3; CDR3 protein: CASSTYLAGPYEQYF; CDR3 DNA: TGTGCCAGCAGCACCTACCTAGCGGGCCCCTACGAGCAGTACTTC
D gene: TRBD1; J gene: TRBJ1-4; clone size: NA; V gene: TRBV7-9; CDR3 protein: CASSPRTGEVNEKLFF; CDR3 DNA: TGTGCCAGCAGCCCTCGGACAGGGGAAGTTAATGAAAAACTGTTTTTT
D gene: NA; J gene: TRBJ2-1; clone size: NA; V gene: TRBV9; CDR3 protein: CASSVGGVQRGDEQFF; CDR3 DNA: TGTGCCAGCAGCGTAGGGGGCGTACAAAGAGGCGATGAGCAGTTCTTC
D gene: TRBD2; J gene: TRBJ2-7; clone size: NA; V gene: TRBV7-2; CDR3 protein: CASSLEGGGPYEQYF; CDR3 DNA: TGTGCCAGCAGCTTAGAGGGCGGGGGTCCCTACGAGCAGTACTTC
D gene: NA; J gene: TRBJ1-3; clone size: NA; V gene: TRBV18; CDR3 protein: CASSDQGASLNTIYF; CDR3 DNA: TGTGCCAGCTCAGACCAAGGGGCGTCGTTAAACACCATATATTTT
D gene: NA; J gene: TRBJ2-3; clone size: NA; V gene: TRBV30; CDR3 protein: CAWSVRREPTDTQYF; CDR3 DNA: TGTGCCTGGAGTGTACGGCGGGAACCCACAGATACGCAGTATTTT
D gene: NA; J gene: TRBJ2-6; clone size: NA; V gene: TRBV4-3; CDR3 protein: CASSQDHGGSGANVLTF; CDR3 DNA: TGCGCCAGCAGCCAAGATCATGGCGGCTCTGGGGCCAACGTCCTGACTTTC